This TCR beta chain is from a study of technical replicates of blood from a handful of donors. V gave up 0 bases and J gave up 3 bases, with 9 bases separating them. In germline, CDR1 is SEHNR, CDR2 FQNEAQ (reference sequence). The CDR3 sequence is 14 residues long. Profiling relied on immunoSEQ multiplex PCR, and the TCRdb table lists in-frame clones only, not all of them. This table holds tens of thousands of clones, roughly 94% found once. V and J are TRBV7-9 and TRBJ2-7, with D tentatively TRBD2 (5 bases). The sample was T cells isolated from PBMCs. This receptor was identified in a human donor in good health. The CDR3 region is CASSLAGEYYEQYF. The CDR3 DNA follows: TGTGCCAGCAGCTTAGCGGGAGAGTACTACGAGCAGTACTTC.